Listed below are T cell receptor beta chains from one sample, sequenced in a study of cytomegalovirus exposure and HLA in healthy donors. TCRdb's table, derived via immunoSEQ multiplex PCR, lists solely in-frame clones and lacks some. The table includes roughly 140,000 clones, 75% to 85% detected once. Sequenced sample: PBMCs. The receptors originated from a middle-aged man in good health and CMV-seronegative. Each CDR3 is given with its conserved first and last residue. The order of the fields is D gene, V gene, clone size, J gene, CDR3 DNA, CDR3 protein. D genes are given only for firm matches. Clone size is shown for a subset of rows, as once, few, many or a class of expanded clone.

d_gene: TRBD1
v_gene: TRBV11-3
abundance: -
j_gene: TRBJ2-1
CDR3nt: TGTGCCAGCAGCCGACAGGGGGCTTACAATGAGCAGTTCTTC
CDR3aa: CASSRQGAYNEQFF

d_gene: TRBD2
v_gene: TRBV19
abundance: -
j_gene: TRBJ2-1
CDR3nt: TGTGCCAGTAGTATAGCCCAGACTAGCGGGAGAAACAATGAGCAGTTCTTC
CDR3aa: CASSIAQTSGRNNEQFF

d_gene: -
v_gene: TRBV6-6
abundance: -
j_gene: TRBJ2-5
CDR3nt: TGTGCCAGCAGTGCACTCCGGGAGACCCAGTACTTC
CDR3aa: CASSALRETQYF

d_gene: TRBD1
v_gene: TRBV5-6
abundance: -
j_gene: TRBJ1-1
CDR3nt: TGTGCCAGCAGCCTGGGAAGGGGGCGGACTGAAGCTTTCTTT
CDR3aa: CASSLGRGRTEAFF

d_gene: -
v_gene: TRBV7-9
abundance: -
j_gene: TRBJ2-7
CDR3nt: TGTGCCAGCAGCTTGCCGGCCTACGAGCAGTACTTC
CDR3aa: CASSLPAYEQYF

d_gene: TRBD1
v_gene: TRBV2
abundance: -
j_gene: TRBJ2-7
CDR3nt: TGTGCCAGCACCAACGAACAGGGGATATGGACGGACTACGAGCAGTACTTC
CDR3aa: CASTNEQGIWTDYEQYF

d_gene: TRBD2
v_gene: TRBV19
abundance: -
j_gene: TRBJ2-6
CDR3nt: TGTGCCACAACTAGCGGGGGGGCCGCTGGGGCCAACGTCCTGACTTTC
CDR3aa: CATTSGGAAGANVLTF

d_gene: TRBD1
v_gene: TRBV19
abundance: -
j_gene: TRBJ1-5
CDR3nt: TGTGCCAGTAGCAGCTATAAGGGACAGGGGGTAGGGAGTAGCAATCAGCCCCAGCATTTT
CDR3aa: CASSSYKGQGVGSSNQPQHF

d_gene: -
v_gene: TRBV9
abundance: few
j_gene: TRBJ2-1
CDR3nt: TGTGCCAGCAGCGTAGGAACGCACAGAACTAATGAGCAGTTCTTC
CDR3aa: CASSVGTHRTNEQFF

d_gene: TRBD1
v_gene: TRBV7-2
abundance: -
j_gene: TRBJ2-1
CDR3nt: TGTGCCAGCAGCTTAGGGACAGGATACAATGAGCAGTTCTTC
CDR3aa: CASSLGTGYNEQFF

d_gene: TRBD1
v_gene: TRBV4-3
abundance: few
j_gene: TRBJ1-2
CDR3nt: TGCGCCAGCAGCCAAGATAGGCAGGGGGCAATCTACACCTTC
CDR3aa: CASSQDRQGAIYTF

d_gene: -
v_gene: TRBV2
abundance: -
j_gene: TRBJ1-5
CDR3nt: TGTGCCAGCCCGGGGAGGTTGCGCAATCAGCCCCAGCATTTT
CDR3aa: CASPGRLRNQPQHF

d_gene: -
v_gene: TRBV30
abundance: -
j_gene: TRBJ1-6
CDR3nt: TGTGCCTGGAGTGGGGGGGGGCTCCGGTCACCCCTCCACTTT
CDR3aa: CAWSGGGLRSPLHF

d_gene: -
v_gene: TRBV6-6
abundance: -
j_gene: TRBJ2-7
CDR3nt: TGTGCCAGCAGTTACTCGACAGAGAACCAGCGCTACGAGCAGTACTTC
CDR3aa: CASSYSTENQRYEQYF

d_gene: -
v_gene: TRBV7-2
abundance: -
j_gene: TRBJ1-1
CDR3nt: TGTGCCAGCAGCTTAGCGGGGAGGGGGGGGCAGAAGGGGACTGAAGCTTTCTTT
CDR3aa: CASSLAGRGGQKGTEAFF

d_gene: TRBD2
v_gene: TRBV7-9
abundance: -
j_gene: TRBJ2-3
CDR3nt: TGTGCCAGCAGCAAACTAGCGGGGGCCCTTCGCACAGATACGCAGTATTTT
CDR3aa: CASSKLAGALRTDTQYF

d_gene: TRBD1
v_gene: TRBV9
abundance: -
j_gene: TRBJ1-1
CDR3nt: TGTGCCAGCAGCGGTCTCAGGGGGCAGGAAGCTTTCTTT
CDR3aa: CASSGLRGQEAFF

d_gene: -
v_gene: TRBV29-1
abundance: few
j_gene: TRBJ1-4
CDR3nt: TGCAGCGCCGGACATGGGTGGGAAAAACTGTTTTTT
CDR3aa: CSAGHGWEKLFF

d_gene: TRBD1
v_gene: TRBV7-2
abundance: -
j_gene: TRBJ1-4
CDR3nt: TGTGCCAGCAGCCCGACAGGGGGGCTGAGGGAAAAACTGTTTTTT
CDR3aa: CASSPTGGLREKLFF

d_gene: -
v_gene: TRBV6-1
abundance: -
j_gene: TRBJ1-6
CDR3nt: TGTGCCAGCAGGCAACAGGATTTTCCTAATTCACCCCTCCACTTT
CDR3aa: CASRQQDFPNSPLHF

d_gene: -
v_gene: TRBV7-2
abundance: -
j_gene: TRBJ2-3
CDR3nt: TGTGCCAGCAGCTTAGTGGGGGGGGGCTTGGGGAATACGCAGTATTTT
CDR3aa: CASSLVGGGLGNTQYF